Sequencing of this TCR beta chain was carried out in a study of blood T cell repertoires in COVID-19. About the study: COVID-19 samples from acute and convalescent phases originated in the United States, Italy and Spain. Sources were T cells, B-cell-depleted T cells, or PBMCs; the material itself was cDNA or gDNA.

In the original processing: From reference gene primer amplification, estimates of nucleated cell counts were derived. The data were produced by immunoSEQ multiplex PCR, yet TCRdb's version contains in-frame clones alone and is incomplete. V, J and clone size reflect that table, while D and trimming were determined from the DNA. Of roughly 130,000 clones listed, approximately 80% are singletons. Input material: peripheral blood. The TCR originated in a woman in her forties or fifties with acute or convalescent COVID-19.

The CDR3 loop reads CASSTAGSSTDTQYF. CDR3 coding DNA: TGTGCCAGCAGTACAGCGGGGTCTAGCACAGATACGCAGTATTTT. The chain is built from TRBV28 and TRBJ2-3; 7 nucleotides agree with TRBD2. V was clipped by 5 bases and J by 0 bases; unmatched bases: 5. The CDR3 totals 15 residues. Looked up from germline, CDR1 is MDHEN and CDR2 is SYDVKM.